Below are 18 T cell receptor beta chains sequenced from a single sample in a study of T cell repertoires in cytomegalovirus infection. Their antigen targets remain unknown. Using its own MiXCR run on the reads, TCRdb lists one record per CDR3 protein. Counted here are 80,000 to 90,000 distinct CDR3 sequences, about 45% occurring once; the ten biggest clones make up over 90%. The sample consisted of CD8+ T cells from cultured PBMCs, taken from culture after CMV antigen stimulation. The receptor source for this set is a human donor in good health (CMV status not recorded). Some clones in this sample may be carry-over from other donors' samples.

The genes are TRBV9 and TRBJ1-5; no reliable D call. This CDR3 is built from 13 residues. The ends were cut back, 2 bases at V and 2 bases at J, with 5 bases in the middle. Looked up from germline, CDR1 is SGDLS and CDR2 is YYNGEE. The DNA of the CDR3 is TGTGCCAGCAGCGTGGATGGCAATCAGCCCCAGCATTTT. This translates into CASSVDGNQPQHF.

V gene TRBV27 combines with J gene TRBJ1-1; TRBD1 might be the D (6 bases). This CDR3 spans 13 amino acids. The germline V gene has CDR1 MNHEY and CDR2 SMNVEV (reference sequence). V dropped 3 bases and J dropped 6 bases, with 11 bases sitting between them. The CDR3 spells CASSLMGAAEAFF. CDR3 coding DNA: TGTGCCAGCAGTTTGATGGGGGCCGCTGAAGCTTTCTTT.

Only a few counts were recorded for this clonotype. The CDR3 spells CASSLRLADVANTGELFF. Here the CDR3 DNA reads TGTGCCAGCAGCTTAAGACTAGCGGACGTGGCGAACACCGGGGAGCTGTTTTTT. The rearrangement uses TRBV7-3 and TRBJ2-2; TRBD2 matches at 9 bases. The CDR3 loop spans 18 amino acids. The germline V gene encodes CDR1 SGHTA and CDR2 FQGTGA. Trimming took 1 base from V and 0 from J; bases not matched to a gene: 6.

The chain joins TRBV7-8 to TRBJ2-5; D is perhaps TRBD2 (6 bases). Trimming took 6 bases from V and 2 from J, leaving 19 bases between them. CDR3 length equals 16 residues. Germline-derived CDR1 and CDR2 are SGHVS and FQNEAQ. The CDR3 sequence: CASSSLLGGPQETQYF. CDR3 bases: TGTGCCAGCAGTTCTCTGCTTGGAGGGCCGCAAGAGACCCAGTACTTC.

V is TRBV7-2 and J is TRBJ2-1; 10 positions match TRBD1. The CDR3 contains 16 residues. Trimming removed 5 bases from V and 6 bases from J; junction bases left unmatched: 10. Germline assignment: CDR1 SGHTA and CDR2 FQGNSA. The CDR3 DNA follows: TGTGCCAGCAGCAGCCCCGACAGGGGGCTACTCAATGAGCAGTTCTTC. This codes for CASSSPDRGLLNEQFF.

This clonotype was picked up a small number of times. This chain links TRBV4-1 with TRBJ2-5, with TRBD1 matching over 12 bases. The ends lost 4 bases at V and 5 bases at J; junction bases unmatched: 2. This CDR3 has 14 residues. The germline V gene has CDR1 MGHRA and CDR2 YSYEKL. Here the CDR3 DNA reads TGCGCCAGCAGCCGGGACAGGGGGCCTGAGACCCAGTACTTC. Amino acids: CASSRDRGPETQYF.

This clonotype was counted only a few times. The genes are TRBV29-1 and TRBJ2-7; TRBD2 aligns across 9 bases. Germline lookup yields CDR1 SQVTM and CDR2 ANQGSEA. CDR3 length: 13 residues. Losses at the gene ends were 6 bases for V and 6 bases for J; bases not matched to a gene: 9. DNA for the CDR3: TGCAGCGTGGGGTCAGCTAGCGGGACCGAGCAGTACTTC. As protein: CSVGSASGTEQYF.

The J gene is TRBJ2-2, the V gene TRBV12-3 or TRBV12-4; TRBD1 aligns across 7 bases. CDR3 length: 16 amino acids. V lost 5 bases to trimming and J lost 1 base; unmatched junction nucleotides: 7. CDR3 in DNA: TGTGCCAGCAGTCCACCGACAGGGTGGAACACCGGGGAGCTGTTTTTT. This translates into CASSPPTGWNTGELFF.

The V and J genes are TRBV7-9 and TRBJ2-1, with 8 bases lining up with TRBD2. The CDR3 has 19 residues. J gave up 4 bases and V 0 bases, and 14 bases lay outside the gene matches. Germline V gives CDR1 SEHNR, CDR2 FQNEAQ (reference sequence). CDR3 sequence (DNA): TGTGCCAGCAGCTTAGCTGGCCTCGGGAGGGCCAGGGAGTACAATGAGCAGTTCTTC. This codes for CASSLAGLGRAREYNEQFF.

The chain uses TRBV15 and TRBJ2-3, with 7 bases fitting TRBD2. The CDR3 runs to 15 residues. Trimming cost V 8 bases and J 7 bases; bases outside gene matches: 15. Germline V gene sequence: CDR1 LNHNV, CDR2 YYDKDF (reference sequence). The CDR3 reads CATEGKRDAQHTQYF. The DNA of the CDR3 is TGTGCCACCGAGGGAAAGCGGGATGCACAGCATACGCAGTATTTT. Based on the CDR3 plus reference TRBV15 and TRBJ2-3, the full variable domain is DAMVIQNPRYQVTQFGKPVTLSCSQTLNHNVMYWYQQKSSQAPKLLFHYYDKDFNNEADTPDNFQSRRPNTSFCFLDIRSPGLGDTAMYLCATEGKRDAQHTQYFGPGTRLTVL.

The chain couples TRBV27 to TRBJ2-6; D is uncertain. CDR3 size: 14 residues. In germline, CDR1 is MNHEY, CDR2 SMNVEV (reference sequence). V was clipped by 6 bases and J by 0 bases, with 6 bases between them. Here the CDR3 reads CASSLTSGANVLTF. CDR3 bases: TGTGCCAGCAGCCTCACCTCTGGGGCCAACGTCCTGACTTTC. Based on the CDR3 plus reference TRBV27 and TRBJ2-6, the full variable domain is EAQVTQNPRYLITVTGKKLTVTCSQNMNHEYMSWYRQDPGLGLRQIYYSMNVEVTDKGDVPEGYKVSRKEKRNFPLILESPSPNQTSLYFCASSLTSGANVLTFGAGSRLTVL.

The chain links TRBV7-2 to TRBJ2-7, with a tentative D call TRBD2 (5 bases). The CDR3 has 15 amino acids. Germline V gene data show CDR1 as SGHTA and CDR2 as FQGNSA. V lost 1 base and J lost 2, with 12 bases in between. CDR3 residues: CASSLDQRFTYEQYF. As DNA, the CDR3 is TGTGCCAGCAGCTTAGATCAGCGGTTCACCTACGAGCAGTACTTC.

This clonotype is a singleton in its sample. The CDR3 loop is CASTPTAESTPLHF. The CDR3 DNA reads as TGTGCCAGCACCCCAACAGCCGAGAGTACACCCCTCCACTTT. V and J are TRBV6-2 or TRBV6-3 and TRBJ1-6; D call uncertain. V was clipped by 7 bases and J by 11 bases, with 18 bases between them. Germline V gives CDR1 MNHEY, CDR2 SVGEGT. The CDR3 covers 14 residues.

The J gene is TRBJ2-7, the V gene TRBV11-2; D may match TRBD1 or TRBD2 (5 bases each). The length of the CDR3 is 13 residues. Trimming pared 5 bases from V and 1 base from J, leaving 9 bases between. Germline V gene data show CDR1 as SGHAT and CDR2 as FQNNGV. The CDR3 DNA follows: TGTGCCAGCAGCCTTTGGGGGTCCTACGAGCAGTACTTC. Amino acids: CASSLWGSYEQYF.

The V call is TRBV7-6, the J call TRBJ1-2; D is undetermined. Germline CDR1 and CDR2: SGHVS and FNYEAQ. V gave up 1 base and J gave up 0 bases, with 9 bases separating them. The CDR3 loop spans 15 amino acids. The CDR3 DNA is TGTGCCAGCAGCTTAGGGGGAATAGCTAACTATGGCTACACCTTC. This encodes CASSLGGIANYGYTF.

To note about this clonotype: One end of the junction is discordant with germline, which a read error may explain. J is TRBJ1-4 and V is TRBV25-1; no firm D call. Looked up from germline, CDR1 is MGHDK and CDR2 is SYGVNS. CDR3 length: 12 residues. The CDR3 DNA follows: TGTACCAGCGGGCGAGCTCGAGAAAAACTATTTTTT. Its protein product is CTSGRAREKLFF.

The J gene is TRBJ2-1, the V gene TRBV27; D perhaps matches TRBD2 (7 bases). Germline V gives CDR1 MNHEY, CDR2 SMNVEV (reference sequence). The V and J ends lost 2 bases and 7 bases respectively, with 9 bases between them. The CDR3 totals 13 residues. As DNA, the CDR3 is TGTGCCAGCAGTTTAGGGGGGGCAAATGAGCAGTTCTTC. It codes for CASSLGGANEQFF.

J is TRBJ1-4 and V is TRBV11-2; 11 positions agree with TRBD1. The J segment lost 7 bases and the V segment lost 4 bases, leaving 2 bases of the junction unmatched. This CDR3 contains 14 residues. The germline V gene encodes CDR1 SGHAT and CDR2 FQNNGV. CDR3 region: CASSSGTGGEKLFF. CDR3 bases: TGTGCCAGCAGCTCCGGGACAGGGGGTGAAAAACTGTTTTTT.